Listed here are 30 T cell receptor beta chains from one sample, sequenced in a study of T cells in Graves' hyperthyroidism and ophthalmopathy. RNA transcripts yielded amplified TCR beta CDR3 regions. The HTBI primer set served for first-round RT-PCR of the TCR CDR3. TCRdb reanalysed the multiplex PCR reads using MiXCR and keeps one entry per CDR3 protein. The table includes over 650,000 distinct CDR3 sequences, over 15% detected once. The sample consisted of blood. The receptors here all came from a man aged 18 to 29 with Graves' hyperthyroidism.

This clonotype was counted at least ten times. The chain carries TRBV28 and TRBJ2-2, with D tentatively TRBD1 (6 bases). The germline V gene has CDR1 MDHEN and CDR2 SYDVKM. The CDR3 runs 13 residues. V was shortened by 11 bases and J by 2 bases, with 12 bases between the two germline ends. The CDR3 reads CAVGQTNTGELFF. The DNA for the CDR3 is TGTGCCGTAGGACAGACTAACACCGGGGAGCTGTTTTTT.

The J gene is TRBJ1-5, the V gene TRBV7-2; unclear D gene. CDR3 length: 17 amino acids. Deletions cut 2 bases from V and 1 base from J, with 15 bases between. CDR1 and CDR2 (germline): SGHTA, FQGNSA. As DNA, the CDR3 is TGTGCCAGCAGCTTATATCTGGATCGACGGAGCAATCAGCCCCAGCATTTT. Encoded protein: CASSLYLDRRSNQPQHF.

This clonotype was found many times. DNA of the CDR3: TGTGCCAGCAGCCATGACAGGGACCCTTACAATGAGCAGTTCTTC. Its protein product is CASSHDRDPYNEQFF. The V and J genes are TRBV7-9 and TRBJ2-1; 7 bases are shared with TRBD1. J gave up 4 bases and V 5 bases, and 8 bases lay outside the gene matches. Germline V gene lookup returns CDR1 SEHNR and CDR2 FQNEAQ (reference sequence). The CDR3 has 15 amino acids.

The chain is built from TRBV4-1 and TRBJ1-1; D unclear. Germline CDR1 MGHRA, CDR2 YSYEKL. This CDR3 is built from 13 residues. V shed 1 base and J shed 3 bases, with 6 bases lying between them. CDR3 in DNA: TGCGCCAGCAGCCAAGTTCGAGACACTGAAGCTTTCTTT. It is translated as CASSQVRDTEAFF.

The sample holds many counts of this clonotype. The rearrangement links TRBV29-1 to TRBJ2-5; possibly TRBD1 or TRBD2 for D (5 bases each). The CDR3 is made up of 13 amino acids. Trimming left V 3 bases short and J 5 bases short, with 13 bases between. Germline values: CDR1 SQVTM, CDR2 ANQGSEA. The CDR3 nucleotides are TGCAGCGTTGACAGGGACGACGGGGAGACCCAGTACTTC. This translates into CSVDRDDGETQYF. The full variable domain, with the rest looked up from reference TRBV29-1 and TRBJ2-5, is SAVISQKPSRDICQRGTSLTIQCQVDSQVTMMFWYRQQPGQSLTLIATANQGSEATYESGFVIDKFPISRPNLTFSTLTVSNMSPEDSSIYLCSVDRDDGETQYFGPGTRLLVL.

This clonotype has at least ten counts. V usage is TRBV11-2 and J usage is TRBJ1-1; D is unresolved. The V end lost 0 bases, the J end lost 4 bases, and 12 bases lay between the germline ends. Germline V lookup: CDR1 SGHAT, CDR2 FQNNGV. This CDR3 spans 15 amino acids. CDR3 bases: TGTGCCAGCAGCTTAGATCCCCCGGAAACCACTGAAGCTTTCTTT. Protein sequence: CASSLDPPETTEAFF.

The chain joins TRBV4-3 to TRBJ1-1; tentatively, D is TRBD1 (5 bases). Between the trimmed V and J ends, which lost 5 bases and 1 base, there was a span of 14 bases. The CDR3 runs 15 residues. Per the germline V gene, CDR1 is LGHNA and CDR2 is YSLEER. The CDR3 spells CASSFLGERNTEAFF. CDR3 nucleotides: TGCGCCAGCAGCTTTCTGGGGGAACGGAACACTGAAGCTTTCTTT.

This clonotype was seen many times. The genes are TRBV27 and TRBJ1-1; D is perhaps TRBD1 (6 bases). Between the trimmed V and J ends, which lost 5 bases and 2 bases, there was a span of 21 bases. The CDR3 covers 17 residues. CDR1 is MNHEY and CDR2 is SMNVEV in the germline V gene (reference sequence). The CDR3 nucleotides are TGTGCCAGCAGTCCCACGCCCCCCCGGACAGCCAACACTGAAGCTTTCTTT. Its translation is CASSPTPPRTANTEAFF.

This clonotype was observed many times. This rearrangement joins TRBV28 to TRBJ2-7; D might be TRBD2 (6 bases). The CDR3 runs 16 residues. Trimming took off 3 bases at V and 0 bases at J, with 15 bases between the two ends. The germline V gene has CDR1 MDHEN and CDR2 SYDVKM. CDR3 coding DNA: TGTGCCAGCAGTTTCAGCCTCAGCGGGTTCTCCTACGAGCAGTACTTC. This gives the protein CASSFSLSGFSYEQYF. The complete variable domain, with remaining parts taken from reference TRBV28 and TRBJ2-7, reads DVKVTQSSRYLVKRTGEKVFLECVQDMDHENMFWYRQDPGLGLRLIYFSYDVKMKEKGDIPEGYSVSREKKERFSLILESASTNQTSMYLCASSFSLSGFSYEQYFGPGTRLTVT.

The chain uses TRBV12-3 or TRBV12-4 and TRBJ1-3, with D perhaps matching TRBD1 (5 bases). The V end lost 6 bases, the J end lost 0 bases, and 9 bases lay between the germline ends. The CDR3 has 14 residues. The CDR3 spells CASRLRGSGNTIYF. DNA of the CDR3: TGTGCCAGCAGACTAAGGGGCTCTGGAAACACCATATATTTT.

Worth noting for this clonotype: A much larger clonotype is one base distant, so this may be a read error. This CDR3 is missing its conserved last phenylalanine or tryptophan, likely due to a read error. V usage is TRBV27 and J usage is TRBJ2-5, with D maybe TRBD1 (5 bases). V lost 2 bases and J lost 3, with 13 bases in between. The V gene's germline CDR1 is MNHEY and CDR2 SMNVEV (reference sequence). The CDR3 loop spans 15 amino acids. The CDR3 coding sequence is TGTGCCAGCAGTTTAATCCCGACAGAAAAAGAGACCCAGTACCTC. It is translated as CASSLIPTEKETQYL.

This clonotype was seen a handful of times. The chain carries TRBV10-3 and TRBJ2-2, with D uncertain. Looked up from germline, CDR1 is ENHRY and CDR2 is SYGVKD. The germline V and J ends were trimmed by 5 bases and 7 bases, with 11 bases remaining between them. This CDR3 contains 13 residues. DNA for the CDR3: TGTGCCATCAGTAGAGACAACTTCGGGGAGCTGTTTTTT. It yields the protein CAISRDNFGELFF.

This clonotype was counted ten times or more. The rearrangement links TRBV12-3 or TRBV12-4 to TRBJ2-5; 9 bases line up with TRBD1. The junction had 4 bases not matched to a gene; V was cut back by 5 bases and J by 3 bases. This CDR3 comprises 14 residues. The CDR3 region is CASSQTGGKETQYF. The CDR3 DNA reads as TGTGCCAGCAGTCAAACAGGGGGCAAAGAGACCCAGTACTTC.

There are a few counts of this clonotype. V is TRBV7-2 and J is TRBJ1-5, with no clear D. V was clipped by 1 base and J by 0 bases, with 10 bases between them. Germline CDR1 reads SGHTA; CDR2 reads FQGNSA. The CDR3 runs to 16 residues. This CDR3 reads CASSLDGRNSNQPQHF. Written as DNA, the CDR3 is TGTGCCAGCAGCTTAGATGGACGTAATAGCAATCAGCCCCAGCATTTT. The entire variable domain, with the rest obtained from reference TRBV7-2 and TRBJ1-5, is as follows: GAGVSQSPSNKVTEKGKDVELRCDPISGHTALYWYRQSLGQGLEFLIYFQGNSAPDKSGLPSDRFSAERTGGSVSTLTIQRTQQEDSAVYLCASSLDGRNSNQPQHFGDGTRLSIL.

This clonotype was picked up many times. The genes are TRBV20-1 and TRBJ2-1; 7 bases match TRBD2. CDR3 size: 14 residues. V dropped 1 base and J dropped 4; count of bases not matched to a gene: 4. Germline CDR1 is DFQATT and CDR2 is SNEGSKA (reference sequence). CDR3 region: CSARASGRYNEQFF. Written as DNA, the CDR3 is TGCAGTGCTAGAGCTAGCGGAAGATACAATGAGCAGTTCTTC.

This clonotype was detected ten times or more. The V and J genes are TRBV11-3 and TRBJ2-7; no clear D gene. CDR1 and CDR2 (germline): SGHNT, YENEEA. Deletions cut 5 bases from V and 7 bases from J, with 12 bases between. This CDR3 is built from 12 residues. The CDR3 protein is CASSQTSREQYF. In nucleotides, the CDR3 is TGTGCCAGCAGCCAGACGAGTCGGGAGCAGTACTTC.

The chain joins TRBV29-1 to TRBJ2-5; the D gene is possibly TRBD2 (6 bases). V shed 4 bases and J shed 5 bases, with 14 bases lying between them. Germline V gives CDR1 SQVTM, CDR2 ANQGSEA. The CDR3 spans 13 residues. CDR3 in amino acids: CSVVIGAGETQYF. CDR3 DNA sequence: TGCAGCGTTGTGATCGGGGCGGGGGAGACCCAGTACTTC.

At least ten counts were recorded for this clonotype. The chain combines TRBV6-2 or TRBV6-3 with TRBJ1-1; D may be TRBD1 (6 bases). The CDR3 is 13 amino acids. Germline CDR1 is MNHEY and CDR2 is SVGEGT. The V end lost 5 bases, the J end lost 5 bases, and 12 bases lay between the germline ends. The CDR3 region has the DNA TGTGCCAGCAGTAACCGGGACAAGACTGAAGCTTTCTTT. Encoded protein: CASSNRDKTEAFF.

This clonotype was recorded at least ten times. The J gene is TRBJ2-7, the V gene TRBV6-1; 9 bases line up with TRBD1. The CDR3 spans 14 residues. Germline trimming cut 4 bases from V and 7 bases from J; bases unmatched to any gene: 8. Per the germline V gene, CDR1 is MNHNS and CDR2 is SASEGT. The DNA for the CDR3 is TGTGCCAGCAGTGTAACCGGGACAGGGCGAGAGCAGTACTTC. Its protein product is CASSVTGTGREQYF.

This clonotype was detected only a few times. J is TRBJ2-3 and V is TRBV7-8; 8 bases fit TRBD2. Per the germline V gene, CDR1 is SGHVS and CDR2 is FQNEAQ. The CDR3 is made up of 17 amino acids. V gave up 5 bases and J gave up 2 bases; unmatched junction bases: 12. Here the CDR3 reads CASSTPSGTSPTDTQYF. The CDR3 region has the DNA TGTGCCAGCAGCACACCCTCCGGGACTAGTCCCACAGATACGCAGTATTTT.

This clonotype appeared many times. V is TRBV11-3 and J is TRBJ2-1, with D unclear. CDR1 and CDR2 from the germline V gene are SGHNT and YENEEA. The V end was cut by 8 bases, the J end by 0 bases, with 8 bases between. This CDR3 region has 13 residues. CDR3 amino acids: CASSLYSYNEQFF. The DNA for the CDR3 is TGTGCCAGCTCCTTATACTCCTACAATGAGCAGTTCTTC.

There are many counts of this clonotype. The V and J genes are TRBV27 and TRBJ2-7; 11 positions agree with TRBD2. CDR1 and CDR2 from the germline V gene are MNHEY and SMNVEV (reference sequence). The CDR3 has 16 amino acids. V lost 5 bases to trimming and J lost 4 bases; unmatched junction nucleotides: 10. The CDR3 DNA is TGTGCCAGCAGTACCCTTACTAGCGGGAGTAGGTACGAGCAGTACTTC. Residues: CASSTLTSGSRYEQYF.

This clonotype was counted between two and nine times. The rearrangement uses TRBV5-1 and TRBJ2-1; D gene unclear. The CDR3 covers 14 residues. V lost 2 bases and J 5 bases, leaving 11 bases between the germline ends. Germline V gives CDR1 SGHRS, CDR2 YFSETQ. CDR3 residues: CASSFVRENNEQFF. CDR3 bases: TGCGCCAGCAGCTTCGTGCGAGAGAACAATGAGCAGTTCTTC.

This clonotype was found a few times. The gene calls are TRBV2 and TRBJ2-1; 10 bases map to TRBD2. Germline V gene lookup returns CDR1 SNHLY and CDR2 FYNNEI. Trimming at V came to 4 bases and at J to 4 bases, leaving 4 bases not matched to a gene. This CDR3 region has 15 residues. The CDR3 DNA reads TGTGCCAGCAGTGCAAGGACTAGCGGTTACAATGAGCAGTTCTTC. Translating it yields CASSARTSGYNEQFF.

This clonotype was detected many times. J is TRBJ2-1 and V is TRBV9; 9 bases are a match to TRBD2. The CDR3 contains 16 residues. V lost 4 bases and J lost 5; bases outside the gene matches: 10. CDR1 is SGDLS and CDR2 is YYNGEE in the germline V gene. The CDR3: CASSQFPASGNNEQFF. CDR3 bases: TGTGCCAGCAGCCAGTTCCCCGCTAGCGGGAACAATGAGCAGTTCTTC.

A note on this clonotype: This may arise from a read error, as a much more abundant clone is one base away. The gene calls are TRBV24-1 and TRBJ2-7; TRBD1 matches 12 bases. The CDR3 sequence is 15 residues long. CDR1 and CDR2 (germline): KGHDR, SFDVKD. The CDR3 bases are TGTGTCACCAGTGACCCCGGGACAGGGGGCCACGAGCAGTACTTC. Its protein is CVTSDPGTGGHEQYF.

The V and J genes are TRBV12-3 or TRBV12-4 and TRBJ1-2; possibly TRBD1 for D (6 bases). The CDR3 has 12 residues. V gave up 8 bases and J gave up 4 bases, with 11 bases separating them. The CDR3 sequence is CASLQGGYGYTF. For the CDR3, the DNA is TGTGCCAGCTTACAGGGTGGCTATGGCTACACCTTC.

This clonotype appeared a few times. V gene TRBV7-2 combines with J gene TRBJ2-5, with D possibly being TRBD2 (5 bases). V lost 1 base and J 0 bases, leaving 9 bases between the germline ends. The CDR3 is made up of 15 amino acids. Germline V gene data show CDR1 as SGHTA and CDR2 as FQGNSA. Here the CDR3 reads CASSLVRGYQETQYF. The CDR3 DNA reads TGTGCCAGCAGCTTAGTTCGGGGATACCAAGAGACCCAGTACTTC.

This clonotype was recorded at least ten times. CDR3 sequence: CSARQGAHGYTF. The DNA of the CDR3 is TGCAGTGCTAGGCAAGGGGCTCATGGCTACACCTTC. The chain links TRBV20-1 to TRBJ1-2; D possibly corresponds to TRBD1 (5 bases). Trimming took 3 bases from V and 6 from J, leaving 11 bases between them. Germline assignment: CDR1 DFQATT and CDR2 SNEGSKA (reference sequence). The CDR3 sequence is 12 residues long.

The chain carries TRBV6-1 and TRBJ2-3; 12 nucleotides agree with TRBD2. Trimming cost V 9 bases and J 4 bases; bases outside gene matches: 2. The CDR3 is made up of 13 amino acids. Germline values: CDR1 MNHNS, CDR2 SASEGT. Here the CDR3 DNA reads TGTGCCAGTAGACTAGCGGGAGCAGATACGCAGTATTTT. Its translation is CASRLAGADTQYF.